Listed below are T cell receptor beta chains from one sample, sequenced in a study of blood T cell repertoires in COVID-19. Using immunoSEQ multiplex PCR, the repertoire was profiled, and TCRdb retains in-frame clones only, with some absent. The table has a few hundred thousand clones, approximately 86% seen once. Source material: peripheral blood. These receptors came from a woman in her 70s with COVID-19, enrolled during active disease. Both conserved end residues are part of each CDR3. Each record gives: V gene, J gene, clone size, D gene, CDR3 DNA, CDR3 protein. A D gene is named only where the DNA matches it firmly. Expanded clones get a size class; other rows say once, few or many, or leave the size out.

v_call: TRBV7-8; j_call: TRBJ2-7; clone_size: -; d_call: -; cdr3_nt: TGTGCCAGCGGTAGCTCCTACGAGCAGTACTTC; cdr3_aa: CASGSSYEQYF
v_call: TRBV6-1; j_call: TRBJ1-1; clone_size: -; d_call: -; cdr3_nt: TGTGCCAGCAGGGAACTTCCACGGGGGGAGTACGGTGAAGCTTTCTTT; cdr3_aa: CASRELPRGEYGEAFF
v_call: TRBV6-1; j_call: TRBJ2-7; clone_size: -; d_call: TRBD1; cdr3_nt: TGTGCCAGCAGTGCAAGACCGGGACAGGGAACCTACGAGCAGTACTTC; cdr3_aa: CASSARPGQGTYEQYF
v_call: TRBV2; j_call: TRBJ2-3; clone_size: -; d_call: TRBD2; cdr3_nt: TGTGCCAGCAGTGAAGCGGTCCCTAGCGGGGGCGACACAGATACGCAGTATTTT; cdr3_aa: CASSEAVPSGGDTDTQYF
v_call: TRBV30; j_call: TRBJ1-5; clone_size: -; d_call: -; cdr3_nt: TGTGCCTGGAGTGTATGGGGGGGAGATCAGCCCCAGCATTTT; cdr3_aa: CAWSVWGGDQPQHF
v_call: TRBV12-3/TRBV12-4; j_call: TRBJ1-1; clone_size: -; d_call: -; cdr3_nt: TGTGCCTCGGGGGGTTTAGGGACTGAAGCTTTCTTT; cdr3_aa: CASGGLGTEAFF
v_call: TRBV12-5; j_call: TRBJ1-5; clone_size: -; d_call: -; cdr3_nt: TGTGCTAGTGGTTTGTCGGGTCATAGCAATCAGCCCCAGCATTTT; cdr3_aa: CASGLSGHSNQPQHF
v_call: TRBV7-2; j_call: TRBJ1-5; clone_size: few; d_call: -; cdr3_nt: TGTGCCAGCAGCTTAGTCAGGGCAAATAGCAATCAGCCCCAGCATTTT; cdr3_aa: CASSLVRANSNQPQHF
v_call: TRBV6-4; j_call: TRBJ2-2; clone_size: -; d_call: -; cdr3_nt: TGTGCCAGCATCCCAAGGCAGGGGATTATAACCGGGGAGCTGTTTTTT; cdr3_aa: CASIPRQGIITGELFF
v_call: TRBV7-2; j_call: TRBJ1-5; clone_size: once; d_call: -; cdr3_nt: TGTGCCAGCAGCCCCCGGGGCAATCAGCCCCAGCATTTT; cdr3_aa: CASSPRGNQPQHF
v_call: TRBV2; j_call: TRBJ1-1; clone_size: few; d_call: -; cdr3_nt: TGTGCCAGCAGCCCGGGACACCTTGAAGCTTTCTTT; cdr3_aa: CASSPGHLEAFF
v_call: TRBV5-6; j_call: TRBJ1-2; clone_size: -; d_call: TRBD1; cdr3_nt: TGTGCCAGCAGTTTAGGGACAGCCCAGATCTATGGCTACACCTTC; cdr3_aa: CASSLGTAQIYGYTF
v_call: TRBV28; j_call: TRBJ1-5; clone_size: -; d_call: -; cdr3_nt: TGTGCCAGCAGCCTCCGAGGGTTGAGAAATCAGCCCCAGCATTTT; cdr3_aa: CASSLRGLRNQPQHF
v_call: TRBV28; j_call: TRBJ1-4; clone_size: -; d_call: TRBD1; cdr3_nt: TGTGCCAGCACTAACGCGGGACAGGGGGGTGAAAAACTGTTTTTT; cdr3_aa: CASTNAGQGGEKLFF
v_call: TRBV25-1; j_call: TRBJ1-2; clone_size: -; d_call: TRBD1; cdr3_nt: TGTGCCAGCAAGAAAACAGGGGATCCCTATGGCTACACCTTC; cdr3_aa: CASKKTGDPYGYTF
v_call: TRBV4-3; j_call: TRBJ1-2; clone_size: -; d_call: -; cdr3_nt: TGCGCCAGCAGCCAAGATGGAAGACAGTTCTCTAACTATGGCTACACCTTC; cdr3_aa: CASSQDGRQFSNYGYTF
v_call: TRBV2; j_call: TRBJ2-5; clone_size: -; d_call: TRBD1; cdr3_nt: TGTGCCGGGGCTCGGGACAGGGAAGAGACCCAGTACTTC; cdr3_aa: CAGARDREETQYF
v_call: TRBV4-1; j_call: TRBJ2-3; clone_size: -; d_call: -; cdr3_nt: TGCGCCAGCAGCCAAGATCCTAGACCAGATACGCAGTATTTT; cdr3_aa: CASSQDPRPDTQYF
v_call: TRBV9; j_call: TRBJ1-2; clone_size: -; d_call: -; cdr3_nt: TGTGCCAGCAGCCCACCCGGGAAAGGGAAGGCCTATGGCTACACCTTC; cdr3_aa: CASSPPGKGKAYGYTF
v_call: TRBV6-2/TRBV6-3; j_call: TRBJ1-1; clone_size: -; d_call: TRBD1; cdr3_nt: TGTGCCAGCAGTTATCAAAGTCTGTTTCAGGGGGCGGAAACTGAAGCTTTCTTT; cdr3_aa: CASSYQSLFQGAETEAFF
v_call: TRBV30; j_call: TRBJ1-2; clone_size: -; d_call: TRBD1; cdr3_nt: TGTGCCTGGAGTGTCCACCGGACAGGGGGCCTTAACTATGGCTACACCTTC; cdr3_aa: CAWSVHRTGGLNYGYTF
v_call: TRBV5-4; j_call: TRBJ1-6; clone_size: -; d_call: -; cdr3_nt: TGTGCCAGCAGCTTGGCCGCACAATCACCCCTCCACTTT; cdr3_aa: CASSLAAQSPLHF
v_call: TRBV5-1; j_call: TRBJ2-7; clone_size: -; d_call: -; cdr3_nt: TGCGCCAGCAGCTTGGTGCGGGGGCTGAAATACGAGCAGTACTTC; cdr3_aa: CASSLVRGLKYEQYF